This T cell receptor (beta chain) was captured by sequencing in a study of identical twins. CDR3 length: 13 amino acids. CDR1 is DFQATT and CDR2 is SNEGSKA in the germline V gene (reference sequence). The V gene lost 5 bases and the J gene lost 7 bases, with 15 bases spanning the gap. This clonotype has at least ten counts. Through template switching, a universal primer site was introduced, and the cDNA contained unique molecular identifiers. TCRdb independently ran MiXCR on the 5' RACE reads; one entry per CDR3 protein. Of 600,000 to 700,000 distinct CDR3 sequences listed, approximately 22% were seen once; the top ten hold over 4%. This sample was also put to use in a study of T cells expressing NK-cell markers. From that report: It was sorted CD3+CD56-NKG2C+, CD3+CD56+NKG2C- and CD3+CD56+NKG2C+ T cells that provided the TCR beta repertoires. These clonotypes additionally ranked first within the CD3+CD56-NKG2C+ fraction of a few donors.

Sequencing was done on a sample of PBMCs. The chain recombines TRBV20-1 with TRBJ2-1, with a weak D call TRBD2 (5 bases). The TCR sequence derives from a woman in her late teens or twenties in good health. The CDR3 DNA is TGCAGTGCTTCTGAGGGAACAGCGAATGAGCAGTTCTTC. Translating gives CSASEGTANEQFF.